This T cell receptor beta chain derives from a study of CD8 T cells in Susac syndrome. J was trimmed by 4 bases and V by 2 bases; bases with no gene match: 9. The germline gives CDR1 MGHDK, CDR2 SYGVNS. The CDR3 sequence is 16 residues long. Reverse transcription of roughly 0.45 to 1 ug RNA was performed with random hexamers. TCRdb reanalysed the immunoSEQ multiplex PCR reads using MiXCR and keeps one entry per CDR3 protein. Of about 150,000 distinct CDR3 sequences listed, 85% to 95% are singletons. The TCR was taken from a human donor with Susac syndrome. The rearrangement uses TRBV25-1 and TRBJ2-5; 8 bases map to TRBD1. The sequenced material came from CD4+ T cells from PBMCs. CDR3 sequence reads: CASSERPRGHRETQYF. The CDR3 DNA sequence: TGTGCCAGCAGTGAACGCCCCAGGGGGCATCGAGAGACCCAGTACTTC.